The subject of this entry is one TCR beta chain. Antigen: not known. The junction shows a germline mismatch at one end, possibly a read error. TCRdb ran MiXCR on the reads and lists one entry per CDR3 protein. Among around 800,000 distinct CDR3 sequences listed, about 31% were seen once. These data belong to a study of T cell repertoires in cytomegalovirus infection. This CDR3 is built from 14 residues. From germline, CDR1 is SGHDN and CDR2 FVKESK. The sequence was obtained from a human donor in good health (CMV status not recorded). Some clones in this sample may be carry-over from other donors' samples. Sequenced here: cultured CD8+ T cells from PBMCs, sampled from culture after CMV antigen stimulation. This chain joins TRBV14 and TRBJ2-5; 13 bases align to TRBD2. The CDR3 DNA sequence: TGTGCCAGCAGCCCTCGGACTAGCGGGGGCGGCGCACACTTC. Protein product: CASSPRTSGGGAHF.